The rows below give T cell receptor beta chains drawn from one sample of a study of cytomegalovirus exposure and HLA in healthy donors. TCRdb's copy holds only in-frame clones and misses some; the assay was immunoSEQ multiplex PCR. This sample yields about 65,000 clones, of which about 78% are seen a single time; 3% belongs to the top ten. The specimen was PBMCs. Receptors originate from a girl between 5 and 17 years old in good health and CMV-seropositive. Both conserved end residues are part of each CDR3. Fields, in order: clone size, J gene, V gene, D gene, CDR3 DNA, CDR3 protein. The D gene is left open where the match is weak. Clone size appears in some rows only: once, few, many, or a class for an expanded clone.

NA,TRBJ1-2,TRBV4-3,TRBD1,TGCGCCAGCAGCCAAGAGTTAGAGGGGGCCGTCTCTAACTATGGCTACACCTTC,CASSQELEGAVSNYGYTF
NA,TRBJ2-5,TRBV10-2,NA,TGCGCCAGCAGTGAAAGGCGGCAAGAGACCCAGTACTTC,CASSERRQETQYF
once,TRBJ2-5,TRBV2,TRBD2,TGTGCCAGCAGTGAAGGGGCGGGGGGGCGGCAAGAGACCCAGTACTTC,CASSEGAGGRQETQYF
few,TRBJ2-5,TRBV15,NA,TGTGCCACCAGCCTGAGTACGAGCGGTGTGGAGACCCAGTACTTC,CATSLSTSGVETQYF
NA,TRBJ1-4,TRBV14,TRBD1,TGTGCCAGCAGCCGCCTAGGGACAGGGAACGAAAAACTGTTTTTT,CASSRLGTGNEKLFF
NA,TRBJ2-3,TRBV9,TRBD2,TGTGCCAGCAGCGGGCTAGCGGGAGGCACAGATACGCAGTATTTT,CASSGLAGGTDTQYF
NA,TRBJ1-1,TRBV6-5,NA,TGTGCCAGCAGTGTCACAGGGTTGGCCACTGAAGCTTTCTTT,CASSVTGLATEAFF
NA,TRBJ1-5,TRBV10-1,TRBD1,TGCGCCAGCAGTTCAGGGGGCAGGAATCAGCCCCAGCATTTT,CASSSGGRNQPQHF
NA,TRBJ2-1,TRBV28,NA,TGTGCCAGCAGTCCTCAGGGCTCCTACAATGAGCAGTTCTTC,CASSPQGSYNEQFF
NA,TRBJ2-7,TRBV5-4,NA,TGTGCCAGCAGCTTACAGGGTAGAGGCTACGAGCAGTACTTC,CASSLQGRGYEQYF
NA,TRBJ2-7,TRBV5-1,NA,TGCGCCAGCAGTTCGCAGGTCTCCTACGAGCAGTACTTC,CASSSQVSYEQYF
NA,TRBJ1-2,TRBV2,TRBD1,TGTGCTTCCCCCGGGACAGGGAGGACGAATGGCTACACCTTC,CASPGTGRTNGYTF
NA,TRBJ2-5,TRBV6-5,TRBD1,TGTGCCAGCAGCCGTGGACAGGGGGCTGGGGAGACCCAGTACTTC,CASSRGQGAGETQYF
NA,TRBJ2-6,TRBV29-1,NA,TGCAGCGTGCAGGGCTCTGGGGCCAACGTCCTGACTTTC,CSVQGSGANVLTF
NA,TRBJ2-5,TRBV5-1,TRBD2,TGCGCCAGCAGCCTCGGGGGGGGAGAGACCCAGTACTTC,CASSLGGGETQYF
NA,TRBJ2-3,TRBV27,NA,TGTGCCAGCAGTCCCCGAGGCACAGATACGCAGTATTTT,CASSPRGTDTQYF
NA,TRBJ2-7,TRBV6-5,NA,TGTGCCAGCAGTAGCCGGGACTCCTCCGCCGAGCAGTACTTC,CASSSRDSSAEQYF
few,TRBJ2-7,TRBV6-5,NA,TGTGCCAGCAGTAAACAGGGCCACGAGCAGTACTTC,CASSKQGHEQYF
NA,TRBJ1-5,TRBV19,TRBD1,TGTGCCAGTTGGAGGGACAGGGAGGGTCAGCCCCAGCATTTT,CASWRDREGQPQHF
NA,TRBJ2-7,TRBV28,NA,TGTGCCAGCAGTTTAGGGCCCTCCTACGAGCAGTACTTC,CASSLGPSYEQYF